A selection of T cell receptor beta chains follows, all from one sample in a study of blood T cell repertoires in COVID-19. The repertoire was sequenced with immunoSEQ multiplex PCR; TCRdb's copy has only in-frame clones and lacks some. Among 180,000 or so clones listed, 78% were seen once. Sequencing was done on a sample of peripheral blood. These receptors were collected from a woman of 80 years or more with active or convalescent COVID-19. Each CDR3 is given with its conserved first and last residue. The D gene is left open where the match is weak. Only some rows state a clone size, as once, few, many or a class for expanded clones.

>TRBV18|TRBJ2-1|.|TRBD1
TGTGCCAGCTCACCCCCGGGACAGGGTATCAATGAGCAGTTCTTC
CASSPPGQGINEQFF
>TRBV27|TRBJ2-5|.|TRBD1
TGTGCCAGCACCTACCGCTGGGGACAGGGTGCAGAGACCCAGTACTTC
CASTYRWGQGAETQYF
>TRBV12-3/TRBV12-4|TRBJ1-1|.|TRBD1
TGTGCCAGCAGTGACAGGGCGGTGACTTTCTTT
CASSDRAVTFF
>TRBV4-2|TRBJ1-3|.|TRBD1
TGTGCCAGCAGCCACCCCGGGACAGCCTCTGGAAACACCATATATTTT
CASSHPGTASGNTIYF
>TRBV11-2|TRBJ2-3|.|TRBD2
TGTGCCAGCAGCCAGATCGGCGGGGGGGCCTCGGTTCGGACAGATACGCAGTATTTT
CASSQIGGGASVRTDTQYF
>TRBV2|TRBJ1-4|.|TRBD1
TGTGCCAGCACGGGACAGGGGTCTGAAAAACTGTTTTTT
CASTGQGSEKLFF
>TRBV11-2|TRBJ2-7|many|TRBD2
TGTGCCAGCAGCCCCGCGGGGGGGTCGGGAGAGCAGTACTTC
CASSPAGGSGEQYF
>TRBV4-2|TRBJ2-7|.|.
TGTGCCAGCAGCCAAGTGTATCAAACTAGTAACCCACACGAGCAGTACTTC
CASSQVYQTSNPHEQYF
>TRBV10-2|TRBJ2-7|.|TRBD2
TGCGCCAGCAGCATAGGGAGGGGCCCTTACGAGCAGTACTTC
CASSIGRGPYEQYF
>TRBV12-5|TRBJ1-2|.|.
TGTGCTAGTGGCCCCCCCGGAGGGAACTATGGCTACACCTTC
CASGPPGGNYGYTF
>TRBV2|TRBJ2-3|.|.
TGTGCCAGCGGCACACTAATTAGCACAGATACGCAGTATTTT
CASGTLISTDTQYF
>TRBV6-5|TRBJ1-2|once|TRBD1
TGTGCCAGCAGCTGGACAGGGACCTATGGCTACACCTTC
CASSWTGTYGYTF
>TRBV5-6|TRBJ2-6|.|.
TGTGCCAGCAGCTTCCCTTCTGGGGCCAACGTCCTGACTTTC
CASSFPSGANVLTF
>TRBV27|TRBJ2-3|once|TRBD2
TGTGCCAGTACCACCAGGCTAGCGGGGTACACAGATACGCAGTATTTT
CASTTRLAGYTDTQYF
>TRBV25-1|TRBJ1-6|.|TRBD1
TGTGCCAGCAGTGAAAACACAGGGGGAGGTTCACCCCTCCACTTT
CASSENTGGGSPLHF
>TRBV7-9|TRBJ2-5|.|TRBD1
TGTGCCAGCAGCTTAGGGCTCCTCGTAGACAGGGGAACCCAGTACTTC
CASSLGLLVDRGTQYF
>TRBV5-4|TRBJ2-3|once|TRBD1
TGTGCCAGCAGTAGGGACAGGGGAGGAGATACGCAGTATTTT
CASSRDRGGDTQYF
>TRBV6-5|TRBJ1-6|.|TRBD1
TGTGCCAGCCGCGAAAGACAGGGAATGATTTCACCCCTCCACTTT
CASRERQGMISPLHF
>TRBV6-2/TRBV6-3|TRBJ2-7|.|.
TGTGCCAGCAGCCGACTGCGGCCGGGGGACGAGCAGTACTTC
CASSRLRPGDEQYF
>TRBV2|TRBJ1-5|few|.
TGTGCCAGCAGTGACAGTACGACGTTGGACTTATTTCAGCCCCAGCATTTT
CASSDSTTLDLFQPQHF
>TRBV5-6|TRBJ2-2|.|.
TGTGCCAGCAGCTTTGGGCCCACCGGGGAGCTGTTTTTT
CASSFGPTGELFF
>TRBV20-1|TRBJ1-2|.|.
TGCAGTGCTAGTCGGACAGACCTCTATGGCTACACCTTC
CSASRTDLYGYTF
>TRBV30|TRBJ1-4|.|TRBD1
TGTGCCTGGAGTGCCGCTCCGGGACAGGGGCGTGAAAAACTGTTTTTT
CAWSAAPGQGREKLFF
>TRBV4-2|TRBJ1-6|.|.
TGTGCCAGCAGCCTGGGGGGCCGGGGGGATTCACCCCTCCACTTT
CASSLGGRGDSPLHF
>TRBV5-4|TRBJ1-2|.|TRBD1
TGTGCCAGCAGCCCCACCGGGACAGGCTATGGCTACACCTTC
CASSPTGTGYGYTF
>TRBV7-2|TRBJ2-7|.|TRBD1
TGTGCCAGCAGCTTGGGACAGCGAGTTTACGAGCAGTACTTC
CASSLGQRVYEQYF
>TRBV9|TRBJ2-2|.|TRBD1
TGTGCCAGCAGCGTAAGGACAGGGGCCGCCGGGGAGCTGTTTTTT
CASSVRTGAAGELFF
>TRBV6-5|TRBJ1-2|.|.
TGTGCCAGTTTAAGGCCGGGGGGGATAAACTATGGCTACACCTTC
CASLRPGGINYGYTF
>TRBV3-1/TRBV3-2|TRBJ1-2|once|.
TGTGCCAGCAGCCAAGACCCCCCCAGGGTAGTTGGCTATGGCTACACCTTC
CASSQDPPRVVGYGYTF
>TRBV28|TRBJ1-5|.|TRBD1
TGTGCCAGCAGTACCTCACAAACTGCCGGGGGACAGGGGGCTTCTAGCAATCAGCCCCAGCATTTT
CASSTSQTAGGQGASSNQPQHF
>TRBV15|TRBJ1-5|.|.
TGTGCCACCAGCCTCGGACAGCCGTATCAGCCCCAGCATTTT
CATSLGQPYQPQHF
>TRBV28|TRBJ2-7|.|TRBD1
TGTGCCAGCAGTTCGGGACAGGGGCCCTACGAGCAGTACTTC
CASSSGQGPYEQYF
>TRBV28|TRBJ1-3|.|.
TGTGCCAGCAGAAAACCGAGCTCTGGAAACACCATATATTTT
CASRKPSSGNTIYF
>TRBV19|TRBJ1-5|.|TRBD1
TGTGCCAGTGCCATCTACCACAGGGGGTCCAATCAGCCCCAGCATTTT
CASAIYHRGSNQPQHF
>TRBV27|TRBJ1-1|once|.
TGTGCCAGCAGCCGCCGGGGGGGGACCACTGAAGCTTTCTTT
CASSRRGGTTEAFF
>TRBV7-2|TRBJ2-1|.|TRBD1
TGTGCCAGCAGTAAAACGGGACAGGGGGCACGAAATGAGCAGTTCTTC
CASSKTGQGARNEQFF
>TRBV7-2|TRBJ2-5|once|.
TGTGCCAGCAGTTTCCAGGTGGGGCCACTGTTTGGGGAGACCCAGTACTTC
CASSFQVGPLFGETQYF
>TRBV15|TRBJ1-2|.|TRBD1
TGTGCCACCAGCAGAGATACAGGGGCCTATGGCTACACCTTC
CATSRDTGAYGYTF
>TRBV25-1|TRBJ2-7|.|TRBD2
TGTGCCAGCACCAAAAAGGGAGCGGGGGCCACCTACGAGCAGTACTTC
CASTKKGAGATYEQYF
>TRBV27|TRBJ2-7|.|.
TGTGCCAGCAGCGGTTACAGGGAAGTTGGTTACGAGCAGTACTTC
CASSGYREVGYEQYF
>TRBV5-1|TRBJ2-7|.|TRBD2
TGCGCCAGCAGCTTGACTAGCGGGGATTACGAGCAGTACTTC
CASSLTSGDYEQYF
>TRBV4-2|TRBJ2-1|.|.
TGTGCCAGCAGCCAAGATCTGAGGGGGAGCTCCTACAATGAGCAGTTCTTC
CASSQDLRGSSYNEQFF
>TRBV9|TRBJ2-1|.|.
TGTGCCAGCAGCGTAGGCGGAGGGGGCCCCTACAATGAGCAGTTCTTC
CASSVGGGGPYNEQFF
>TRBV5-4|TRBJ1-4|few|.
TGTGCCAGCAGCCCGGGTGGAACTAATGAAAAACTGTTTTTT
CASSPGGTNEKLFF
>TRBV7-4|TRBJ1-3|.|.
TGTGCCAGCAGCCTCCTCGGGGGAAACTCTGGAAACACCATATATTTT
CASSLLGGNSGNTIYF
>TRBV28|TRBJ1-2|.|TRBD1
TGTGCCAGCAGTCGAACAGGGGATGGCTACACCTTC
CASSRTGDGYTF
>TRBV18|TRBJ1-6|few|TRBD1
TGTGCCAGCTCGGGGGACAGCCCCCACTCACCCCTCCACTTT
CASSGDSPHSPLHF
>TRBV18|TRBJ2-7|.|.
TGTGCCAGCTCACCACCGGTGGGGCCTACGTTAGCCTACGAGCAGTACTTC
CASSPPVGPTLAYEQYF